Described below is a single T cell receptor (beta chain) sequence and its context. Antigen specificity is unknown. Amplification used 60 V beta primers and 13 J beta primers. The repertoire was sequenced with immunoSEQ multiplex PCR; TCRdb's copy has only in-frame clones and lacks some. Of under 130,000 clones detected, about four fifths appear once; the ten largest clones hold 12%. No glioblastoma patient carried an isocitrate dehydrogenase mutation. This record belongs to a study of glioma-infiltrating T cells after dendritic cell vaccination. Overall study results and limits: Few patients contributed both blood and tumor specimens. Patients with more pretreatment TILs had longer time to progression and survival.

The germline V gene encodes CDR1 MNHEY and CDR2 SVGAGI. This CDR3 spans 14 amino acids. Trimming shortened V by 0 bases and J by 6 bases, and 9 bases separated the two germline ends. The chain uses TRBV6-5 and TRBJ2-1; no reliable D call. Material: blood, obtained before dendritic cell vaccination. This clonotype originated in a human donor with glioblastoma. CDR3 nucleotide sequence: TGTGCCAGCAGTTACTCGCGACACCTCAATGAGCAGTTCTTC. Encoded protein: CASSYSRHLNEQFF.